The clone carrying this T cell receptor (beta chain) appeared a few times. Its cognate antigen is unknown. These data belong to a study of cytomegalovirus exposure and HLA in healthy donors. Points from the study as a whole: The study flagged about 150 TCR beta chains as cytomegalovirus-associated.

This CDR3 is 17 amino acids long. Germline V gene lookup returns CDR1 LNHDA and CDR2 SQIVND (reference sequence). V lost 8 bases to trimming and J lost 0 bases; unmatched junction nucleotides: 11. For the donor in question, CMV serostatus went unrecorded. PCR employed 60 Vbeta and 13 Jbeta primers. Sequenced by immunoSEQ multiplex PCR; TCRdb stores in-frame clones only, minus some. The table has around 130,000 clones, 70% to 80% seen once. The sequence was collected from a human donor in good health. Source material: PBMCs. This chain links TRBV19 with TRBJ2-1, with 9 bases fitting TRBD2. As DNA, the CDR3 is TGTGCCAGTCCACCCACGGCTAGCGGGGCCTCCTACAATGAGCAGTTCTTC. This encodes CASPPTASGASYNEQFF.